This T cell receptor beta chain was identified during a study of blood T cell repertoires in COVID-19. Across the study: Italy, Spain and the United States were the sources of the convalescent and acute COVID-19 samples. T cells, B-cell-depleted T cells, or PBMCs provided the cDNA or gDNA that served as material.

V was shortened by 6 bases and J by 7 bases, with 18 bases between the two germline ends. Per the germline V gene, CDR1 is SGHAT and CDR2 is FQNNGV. This CDR3 has 15 residues. Patients in Seattle were enrolled during active infection, then followed longitudinally. Authors' data handling: Estimation of nucleated cell counts was performed using reference gene primer amplification. Clones were read by immunoSEQ multiplex PCR, and TCRdb kept only the in-frame ones, dropping some. D and trimming were read from the DNA, whereas the V and J calls and clone size are those reported in that table. This sample has some 99,000 clones, with 70% to 90% found just once.

Sequencing input: peripheral blood. V is TRBV11-2 and J is TRBJ2-2, with TRBD2 as a possible D gene (7 bases). This clonotype was sampled from a human donor with COVID-19, enrolled during active disease. The donor label of this sample is uncertain. The CDR3 bases are TGTGCCAGCAGGCGCCCCCGGGGGGCAGGCGGGGAGCTGTTTTTT. Protein: CASRRPRGAGGELFF.